These 13 T cell receptor beta chains were all obtained from the same sample, sequenced in a study of T-cell memory formation after mild COVID-19. Each CDR3 protein gets one entry after TCRdb re-called the 5' RACE reads with MiXCR. The table includes around 300,000 distinct CDR3 sequences, 14% detected once. Sequenced sample: PBMCs or a T cell subset sorted from them (not recorded which). All receptors come from a young man who had mild COVID-19 (a few samples of this study predate the infection). Cell type and time point are not known.

In its sample, this clonotype was seen a few times. The chain combines TRBV30 with TRBJ1-5, with 7 bases lining up with TRBD1. The germline gives CDR1 GTSNPN, CDR2 SVGIG (reference sequence). V lost 0 bases and J lost 6; bases outside the gene matches: 8. The CDR3 loop spans 15 amino acids. In DNA, the CDR3 is TGTGCCTGGAGTGTTACAAACAGGGGAGGTCAGCCCCAGCATTTT. This sequence encodes CAWSVTNRGGQPQHF.

Ten or more counts support this clonotype. The CDR3 loop reads CASSEGPGSSYEQYF. CDR3 DNA: TGTGCCAGCAGCGAGGGACCGGGAAGCTCCTACGAGCAGTACTTC. The rearrangement joins TRBV9 to TRBJ2-7; possibly TRBD1 or TRBD2 for D (5 bases each). This CDR3 has 15 amino acids. V lost 3 bases and J lost 0, with 13 bases in between. Germline values: CDR1 SGDLS, CDR2 YYNGEE.

In this sample, this clonotype turned up a few times. This rearrangement joins TRBV4-1 to TRBJ1-2; the match to TRBD1 covers 7 bases. Germline CDR1 reads MGHRA; CDR2 reads YSYEKL. With V trimmed by 1 base and J by 4 bases, 6 bases remained unmatched. CDR3 size: 15 residues. In DNA form, the CDR3 reads TGCGCCAGCAGCCAAGCTCCTGGGACAGCCTATGGCTACACCTTC. Encoded protein: CASSQAPGTAYGYTF.

This clonotype was found a few times. The chain links TRBV7-2 to TRBJ2-1; D is uncertain. With 1 base removed from V and 0 bases from J, the gap between germline ends came to 10 bases. This CDR3 spans 16 amino acids. The germline V gene encodes CDR1 SGHTA and CDR2 FQGNSA. The CDR3 DNA follows: TGTGCCAGCAGCTTAGTTTGGCAGTCCTCCTACAATGAGCAGTTCTTC. Its protein is CASSLVWQSSYNEQFF.

This clonotype was counted a few times. This sequence joins TRBV6-6 and TRBJ1-3, with 7 bases that match TRBD1. The CDR3 length is 16 residues. Germline V gives CDR1 MNHNY, CDR2 SVGAGI (reference sequence). V was pared by 9 bases and J by 0 bases, with 11 bases of the junction left unmatched. The CDR3 loop is CASAWQGGYSGNTIYF. Written as DNA, the CDR3 is TGTGCCAGTGCATGGCAGGGGGGATACTCTGGAAACACCATATATTTT.

A few counts support this clonotype. The V gene is TRBV11-2, the J gene TRBJ1-3, with D perhaps TRBD1 (5 bases). The CDR3 is 12 residues long. V lost 4 bases to trimming and J lost 4 bases, with 5 bases between them. The germline CDR1 and CDR2 sequences are SGHAT and FQNNGV. The chain's CDR3 is CASSWGGNTIYF. The CDR3 DNA reads as TGTGCCAGCAGCTGGGGGGGAAACACCATATATTTT.

The J gene is TRBJ2-5, the V gene TRBV5-1; tentative D call: TRBD2 (5 bases). Looked up from germline, CDR1 is SGHRS and CDR2 is YFSETQ. The CDR3 runs to 14 residues. V lost 0 bases to trimming and J lost 4 bases, with 10 bases between them. CDR3 in DNA: TGCGCCAGCAGCTTGGGGCGGGCTGGAGAGACCCAGTACTTC. Amino acid sequence: CASSLGRAGETQYF.

This clonotype was found a few times. This chain joins TRBV5-1 and TRBJ2-5; the D call may be TRBD1 or TRBD2 (6 bases each). Germline V gene data show CDR1 as SGHRS and CDR2 as YFSETQ. CDR3 length: 16 amino acids. V was clipped by 0 bases and J by 1 base, with 13 bases between them. In DNA form, the CDR3 reads TGCGCCAGCAGCTTGGAGGGGGGTCGGGCCCAAGAGACCCAGTACTTC. This gives the protein CASSLEGGRAQETQYF.

This chain uses TRBV6-5 with TRBJ1-6; 10 bases agree with TRBD1. Germline values: CDR1 MNHEY, CDR2 SVGAGI. Trimming cost V 7 bases and J 5 bases; bases outside gene matches: 8. The CDR3 extends over 16 amino acids. The CDR3 sequence: CASTTRTGGNNSPLHF. The CDR3 bases are TGTGCCAGCACCACCAGGACAGGGGGAAATAATTCACCCCTCCACTTT.

This clonotype was counted between two and nine times. The V call is TRBV12-3 or TRBV12-4, the J call TRBJ2-1; D possibly corresponds to TRBD2 (6 bases). This CDR3 has 16 amino acids. Between the trimmed V and J ends, which lost 0 bases and 3 bases, there was a span of 12 bases. The CDR3 is CASSLALTSFYNEQFF. CDR3 in DNA: TGTGCCAGCAGTTTAGCACTGACTAGTTTCTACAATGAGCAGTTCTTC.

This rearrangement joins TRBV12-3 or TRBV12-4 to TRBJ1-1, with 9 bases aligning to TRBD1. After removal of 6 bases from V and 4 bases from J, the junction contained 6 bases not matched to a gene. The CDR3 consists of 14 residues. CDR3 sequence: CASRPGQGVTEAFF. The CDR3 DNA reads TGTGCCAGCAGGCCGGGACAGGGCGTCACTGAAGCTTTCTTT.

This clonotype came up a few times. The chain couples TRBV7-3 to TRBJ1-4; 7 bases map to TRBD1. Germline V gene data show CDR1 as SGHTA and CDR2 as FQGTGA. The CDR3 totals 18 residues. Unmatched junction bases numbered 15, after V lost 8 bases and J lost 0 bases. The CDR3 loop is CASPGGTAHFATNEKLFF. CDR3 nucleotide sequence: TGTGCCAGCCCTGGGGGGACAGCTCATTTTGCAACTAATGAAAAACTGTTTTTT.

The chain carries TRBV19 and TRBJ2-6; D is perhaps TRBD1 or TRBD2 (5 bases each). CDR3 length: 15 residues. CDR1 is LNHDA, CDR2 SQIVND, per germline (reference sequence). The V end lost 5 bases, the J end lost 4 bases, and 12 bases lay between the germline ends. The CDR3: CASSLGPQGANVLTF. The CDR3 nucleotides read TGTGCCAGTAGTTTGGGACCCCAAGGGGCCAACGTCCTGACTTTC.